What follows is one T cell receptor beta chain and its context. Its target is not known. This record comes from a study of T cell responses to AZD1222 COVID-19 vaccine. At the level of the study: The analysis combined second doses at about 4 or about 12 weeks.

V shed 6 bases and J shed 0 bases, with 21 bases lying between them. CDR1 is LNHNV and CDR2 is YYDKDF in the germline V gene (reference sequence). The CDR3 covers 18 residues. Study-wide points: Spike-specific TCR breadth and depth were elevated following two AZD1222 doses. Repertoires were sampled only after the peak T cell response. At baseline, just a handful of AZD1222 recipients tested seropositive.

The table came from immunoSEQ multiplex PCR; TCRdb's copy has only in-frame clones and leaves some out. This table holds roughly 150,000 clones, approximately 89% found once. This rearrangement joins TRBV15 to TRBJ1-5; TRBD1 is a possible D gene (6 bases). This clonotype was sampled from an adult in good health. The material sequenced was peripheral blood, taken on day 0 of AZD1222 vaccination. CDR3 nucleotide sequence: TGTGCCACCAGTAGGACAGTGGAATCGCCGTATAGCAATCAGCCCCAGCATTTT. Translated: CATSRTVESPYSNQPQHF. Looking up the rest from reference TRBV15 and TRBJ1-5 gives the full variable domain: DAMVIQNPRYQVTQFGKPVTLSCSQTLNHNVMYWYQQKSSQAPKLLFHYYDKDFNNEADTPDNFQSRRPNTSFCFLDIRSPGLGDTAMYLCATSRTVESPYSNQPQHFGDGTRLSIL.